This T cell receptor beta chain emerged from a study of blood T cell repertoires in COVID-19. Study summary: Researchers got acute and convalescent COVID-19 samples from the United States, Italy and Spain. Nucleic acid was either cDNA or gDNA, and it came from T cells, B-cell-depleted T cells, or PBMCs.

With 0 bases removed from V and 8 bases from J, the gap between germline ends came to 7 bases. This CDR3 has 12 amino acids. Germline CDR1 SGHAT, CDR2 FQNNGV. The repertoire was sequenced with immunoSEQ multiplex PCR; TCRdb's copy has only in-frame clones and lacks some. The table includes 60,000 or so clones, roughly 87% detected once. This TCR was sampled from a human donor with acute or convalescent COVID-19. The donor label of this sample is uncertain. The chain couples TRBV11-2 to TRBJ1-1; D remains unclear. Sequenced: peripheral blood. In nucleotides, the CDR3 is TGTGCCAGCAGCTTAGACAGTTCCGAAGCTTTCTTT. Encoded protein: CASSLDSSEAFF.